The following is a TCR beta chain sequence with its context. One end of the junction is discordant with germline, which a read error may explain. These data originate in a study of CD4 and CD8 cells across lung adenocarcinoma regions. Localized lung adenocarcinoma, a non-small cell lung cancer, affected the donors. MiXCR, applied by TCRdb to the PCR reads, yields one record per CDR3 protein. The sample consists of 16,000 or so distinct CDR3 sequences, roughly three fifths of them appearing once. The sample comprised CD8+ T cells from the center of a lung tumor. The source is a female donor with lung adenocarcinoma. The CD4 and CD8 labels of this study may be unreliable.

CDR3 residues: CAGRETTDMQYF. DNA of the CDR3: TGTGCGGGGCGGGAAACCACAGATATGCAGTATTTT. The V and J genes are TRBV10-3 and TRBJ2-3; the D gene is possibly TRBD2 (6 bases). CDR1 is ENHRY, CDR2 SYGVKD, per germline. The CDR3 totals 12 residues.